Presented here are 30 T cell receptor beta chains from one specimen sequenced in a study of high-grade serous ovarian cancer treatment subgroups. The method was immunoSEQ multiplex PCR; TCRdb's version includes in-frame clones alone and lacks a portion of them. The sample contains 10,000 to 12,000 clones, 68% of which appear only once. The tumor samples were collected prior to definitive surgery or chemotherapy. Sequencing was done on a sample of tumor tissue. The receptors shown here come from a human donor with high-grade serous ovarian cancer.

The chain combines TRBV6-4 with TRBJ2-5; TRBD1 is a possible D gene (5 bases). Between the trimmed V and J ends, which lost 5 bases and 4 bases, there was a span of 11 bases. The germline gives CDR1 MRHNA, CDR2 SNTAGT. The CDR3 loop spans 13 amino acids. This CDR3 reads CASSRLQGETQYF. The CDR3 nucleotides read TGTGCCAGCAGTAGATTGCAGGGAGAGACCCAGTACTTC.

The V gene is TRBV6-5, the J gene TRBJ1-1; a possible D gene is TRBD1 (6 bases). The CDR3 runs to 14 residues. Trimming removed 5 bases at V and 1 base at J, with 11 bases between. The germline gives CDR1 MNHEY, CDR2 SVGAGI. The CDR3 loop reads CASSHREGNTEAFF. CDR3 DNA: TGTGCCAGCAGTCACAGGGAAGGGAACACTGAAGCTTTCTTT.

This rearrangement joins TRBV9 to TRBJ1-2, with no clear D. Trimming left V 0 bases short and J 2 bases short, with 17 bases between. This CDR3 spans 17 amino acids. Germline lookup yields CDR1 SGDLS and CDR2 YYNGEE. CDR3 in amino acids: CASSVGLWGTSNYGYTF. CDR3 coding DNA: TGTGCCAGCAGCGTAGGGTTGTGGGGTACTTCAAACTATGGCTACACCTTC.

The chain employs TRBV5-1 and TRBJ1-3; no clear D. The CDR3 runs 16 residues. CDR1 and CDR2 (germline): SGHRS, YFSETQ. V was shortened by 2 bases and J by 0 bases, with 12 bases between the two germline ends. Here the CDR3 reads CASSFGSTTSGNTIYF. The DNA of the CDR3 is TGCGCCAGCAGCTTTGGGTCCACAACCTCTGGAAACACCATATATTTT.

The chain carries TRBV6-6 and TRBJ1-1; D is uncertain. Trimming took off 1 base at V and 1 base at J, with 7 bases between the two ends. The germline gives CDR1 MNHNY, CDR2 SVGAGI (reference sequence). The CDR3 is 14 amino acids. The CDR3 reads CASSYLGSNTEAFF. In nucleotides, the CDR3 is TGTGCCAGCAGTTACTTGGGTTCGAACACTGAAGCTTTCTTT.

The chain has TRBV11-2 and TRBJ2-7, with D possibly called TRBD1 or TRBD2 (5 bases each). CDR3 length equals 16 residues. Germline CDR1 SGHAT, CDR2 FQNNGV. The ends were cut back, 3 bases at V and 3 bases at J, with 18 bases in the middle. The CDR3 sequence is CASSLAGALANYEQYF. The DNA for the CDR3 is TGTGCCAGCAGCTTGGCCGGGGCGCTCGCCAACTACGAGCAGTACTTC.

J is TRBJ1-6 and V is TRBV5-1, with TRBD1 matching over 8 bases. The germline V gene encodes CDR1 SGHRS and CDR2 YFSETQ. Trimming took 4 bases from V and 2 from J; bases not matched to a gene: 8. The CDR3 runs 17 residues. The CDR3 DNA is TGCGCCAGCAGCCCGACAGGGGTAGACGCCTATAATTCACCCCTCCACTTT. Amino acids: CASSPTGVDAYNSPLHF.

This clone was seen more than once but under ten times. The chain has TRBV6-5 and TRBJ2-1, with 8 bases aligning to TRBD2. V gave up 5 bases and J gave up 2 bases; unmatched junction bases: 5. The V gene's germline CDR1 is MNHEY and CDR2 SVGAGI. CDR3 size: 15 residues. CDR3 sequence reads: CASSISGRAYNEQFF. In DNA form, the CDR3 reads TGTGCCAGCAGTATAAGCGGGAGAGCCTACAATGAGCAGTTCTTC.

The chain carries TRBV30 and TRBJ1-1, with 12 positions matching TRBD1. CDR1 is GTSNPN and CDR2 is SVGIG in the germline V gene (reference sequence). The CDR3 has 17 residues. With 3 bases clipped from V and 2 bases from J, the junction kept 10 bases outside the gene matches. The CDR3 coding sequence is TGTGCCTGGAGCACCGGGACAGGGGGCTCCTCAAACACTGAAGCTTTCTTT. It specifies CAWSTGTGGSSNTEAFF.

J is TRBJ2-5 and V is TRBV29-1; 8 bases are a match to TRBD1. The CDR3 spans 14 residues. The trim removed 8 bases at V and 5 bases at J, leaving 13 bases unmatched. The germline CDR1 and CDR2 sequences are SQVTM and ANQGSEA. CDR3 bases: TGCAGCACCCCCCTAGGACAGGGCCAGGAGACCCAGTACTTC. This encodes CSTPLGQGQETQYF.

This sequence joins TRBV28 and TRBJ1-4, with 10 bases that match TRBD1. J gave up 5 bases and V 8 bases, and 8 bases lay outside the gene matches. In germline, CDR1 is MDHEN, CDR2 SYDVKM. The CDR3 runs 15 residues. CDR3 region: CASCVWGQGNEKLFF. The DNA for the CDR3 is TGTGCCAGCTGTGTATGGGGACAGGGGAATGAAAAACTGTTTTTT.

This clone was detected once. Here the CDR3 DNA reads TGTGCCAGCAGCGTAGAGGGACAGGGGCTCTACGAGCAGTACTTC. Amino acids: CASSVEGQGLYEQYF. This sequence joins TRBV9 and TRBJ2-7, with TRBD1 matching 10 bases. The CDR3 runs 15 residues. Germline V gene lookup returns CDR1 SGDLS and CDR2 YYNGEE. Trimming took 0 bases from V and 3 from J; bases not matched to a gene: 3.

The V and J genes are TRBV19 and TRBJ2-1; D possibly corresponds to TRBD1 (5 bases). Trimming left V 4 bases short and J 0 bases short, with 10 bases between. CDR1 and CDR2 (germline): LNHDA, SQIVND (reference sequence). The CDR3 runs 15 residues. CDR3 in amino acids: CASSTWGFSYNEQFF. DNA of the CDR3: TGTGCCAGTAGTACCTGGGGCTTCTCCTACAATGAGCAGTTCTTC.

V is TRBV6-1 and J is TRBJ1-2; TRBD1 aligns across 7 bases. The CDR3 consists of 12 residues. CDR1 is MNHNS and CDR2 is SASEGT in the germline V gene. CDR3 residues: CAGQGESYGYTF. The CDR3 nucleotides read TGTGCGGGCCAGGGGGAATCCTATGGCTACACCTTC.

The chain carries TRBV6-1 and TRBJ1-3; unclear D gene. The CDR3 covers 15 residues. Germline values: CDR1 MNHNS, CDR2 SASEGT. V was cut by 4 bases and J by 0 bases, with 10 bases left in between. The CDR3 region is CASSVSGISGNTIYF. CDR3 DNA: TGTGCCAGCAGTGTCTCAGGCATCTCTGGAAACACCATATATTTT.

J is TRBJ1-2 and V is TRBV7-9, with D tentatively TRBD1 (6 bases). The CDR3 runs to 15 residues. Germline V gene lookup returns CDR1 SEHNR and CDR2 FQNEAQ (reference sequence). V gave up 5 bases and J gave up 6 bases, with 19 bases separating them. This CDR3 is CASSLGQLGGDGYTF. Written as DNA, the CDR3 is TGTGCCAGCAGCCTTGGACAGCTCGGCGGGGATGGCTACACCTTC.

The rearrangement uses TRBV7-9 and TRBJ2-7; no clear D gene. This CDR3 comprises 11 residues. CDR1 is SEHNR and CDR2 is FQNEAQ in the germline V gene (reference sequence). V lost 4 bases and J 4 bases, leaving 5 bases between the germline ends. The CDR3 loop is CASSWDYEQYF. The CDR3 DNA sequence: TGTGCCAGCAGCTGGGATTACGAGCAGTACTTC.

The chain has TRBV5-1 and TRBJ2-3; 7 bases agree with TRBD2. Germline V gene sequence: CDR1 SGHRS, CDR2 YFSETQ. The length of the CDR3 is 17 residues. With V trimmed by 4 bases and J by 5 bases, 16 bases remained unmatched. The CDR3 loop is CASSLAASSGTVDTQYF. In DNA form, the CDR3 reads TGCGCCAGCAGCCTCGCCGCCTCAAGCGGGACGGTAGATACGCAGTATTTT.

The CDR3 is CASSPGPFTGELFF. The CDR3 DNA reads as TGTGCCAGCAGCCCGGGACCGTTTACCGGGGAGCTGTTTTTT. This rearrangement joins TRBV7-2 to TRBJ2-2; either TRBD1 or TRBD2 may supply D (5 bases each). The CDR3 length is 14 residues. Germline V gene data show CDR1 as SGHTA and CDR2 as FQGNSA. V gave up 5 bases and J gave up 5 bases, with 12 bases separating them. The full variable domain, its missing parts supplied by reference TRBV7-2 and TRBJ2-2, is GAGVSQSPSNKVTEKGKDVELRCDPISGHTALYWYRQSLGQGLEFLIYFQGNSAPDKSGLPSDRFSAERTGGSVSTLTIQRTQQEDSAVYLCASSPGPFTGELFFGEGSRLTVL.

V gene TRBV19 combines with J gene TRBJ2-7; D uncertain. CDR3 length: 14 amino acids. Germline lookup yields CDR1 LNHDA and CDR2 SQIVND (reference sequence). V lost 4 bases and J 2 bases, leaving 12 bases between the germline ends. The CDR3: CASSRGFPAYEQYF. The CDR3 DNA reads TGTGCCAGTAGTAGGGGATTTCCAGCCTACGAGCAGTACTTC.

The rearrangement links TRBV6-7 to TRBJ1-5; D unclear. TRBV6-7 belongs to the ORF category, with a function that is uncertain. This CDR3 spans 15 amino acids. Trimming stripped 6 bases from V and 5 bases from J, with 17 bases between. Here the CDR3 DNA reads TGTGCCAGCAGCAACGGGCGGCTCCTAGATCAGCCCCAGCATTTT. It codes for CASSNGRLLDQPQHF.

The chain carries TRBV4-1 and TRBJ2-1; D may be TRBD1 (5 bases). Between the trimmed V and J ends, which lost 1 base and 10 bases, there was a span of 17 bases. Germline-derived CDR1 and CDR2 are MGHRA and YSYEKL. The CDR3 totals 15 residues. Written as DNA, the CDR3 is TGCGCCAGCAGCCAAGTGGCAGGGCTCCCCAAGGAGCAGTTCTTC. Translating gives CASSQVAGLPKEQFF.

This clone qualifies as large. The V gene is TRBV7-9, the J gene TRBJ1-1; 7 bases line up with TRBD1. V shed 5 bases, J shed 2 bases, and the junction held 5 bases outside the gene matches. CDR1 is SEHNR and CDR2 is FQNEAQ in the germline V gene (reference sequence). The CDR3 is made up of 14 amino acids. Written as DNA, the CDR3 is TGTGCCAGCAGCGTCGGGACAGTTAACACTGAAGCTTTCTTT. Protein sequence: CASSVGTVNTEAFF.

The rearrangement joins TRBV15 to TRBJ1-5; D may be TRBD1 (6 bases). The CDR3 contains 18 residues. CDR1 is LNHNV and CDR2 is YYDKDF in the germline V gene (reference sequence). The germline V and J ends were trimmed by 1 base and 3 bases, with 19 bases remaining between them. CDR3 coding DNA: TGTGCCACCAGCAGAGCCGGGACAACTCAAAACCTCAATCAGCCCCAGCATTTT. This translates into CATSRAGTTQNLNQPQHF.

This chain links TRBV7-3 with TRBJ2-5; D unresolved. The end of the DNA fits TRBJ2-7 better, so the J call may be wrong. The germline V gene has CDR1 SGHTA and CDR2 FQGTGA. CDR3 length: 12 amino acids. Here the CDR3 DNA reads TGTGCCAGCAGCCATCCCGGTGCCGAGCAGTACTTC. It encodes CASSHPGAEQYF.

The V and J genes are TRBV9 and TRBJ2-3; D may be TRBD2 (6 bases). The CDR3 runs to 16 residues. Trimming shortened V by 4 bases and J by 4 bases, and 19 bases separated the two germline ends. The V gene's germline CDR1 is SGDLS and CDR2 YYNGEE. CDR3 nucleotides: TGTGCCAGCAGCCCCCACGGGAGAGGTGAGGCAGATACGCAGTATTTT. It encodes CASSPHGRGEADTQYF.

The chain links TRBV6-5 to TRBJ2-3; 12 positions match TRBD2. The V gene's germline CDR1 is MNHEY and CDR2 SVGAGI. The CDR3 has 15 amino acids. With 1 base clipped from V and 7 bases from J, the junction kept 3 bases outside the gene matches. The CDR3 coding sequence is TGTGCCAGCAGTTACTTCGGACTAGCGGGGAATACGCAGTATTTT. Translation: CASSYFGLAGNTQYF.

This clone has a handful of counts. V and J are TRBV4-1 and TRBJ2-2, with 7 bases matching TRBD2. Germline V CDR1 and CDR2: MGHRA, YSYEKL. The trim removed 4 bases at V and 3 bases at J, leaving 11 bases unmatched. This CDR3 has 17 amino acids. The CDR3 reads CASSRPGSGTHTGELFF. The DNA of the CDR3 is TGCGCCAGCAGCCGCCCGGGGAGCGGGACGCACACCGGGGAGCTGTTTTTT.

DNA for the CDR3: TGTGCCAGCAGTCCCGGGACAGTCTATGGCTACACCTTC. Residues: CASSPGTVYGYTF. V and J are TRBV27 and TRBJ1-2; TRBD1 matches 7 bases. The length of the CDR3 is 13 residues. The V segment lost 5 bases and the J segment 4 bases; nucleotides outside the gene matches: 4. Germline CDR1 reads MNHEY; CDR2 reads SMNVEV (reference sequence).

V is TRBV27 and J is TRBJ2-7; 7 bases align to TRBD2. V trimming: 5 bases; J trimming: 0 bases; junction bases outside the gene matches: 4. The germline CDR1 and CDR2 sequences are MNHEY and SMNVEV (reference sequence). This CDR3 region has 14 residues. The CDR3 sequence: CASSPRTSSYEQYF. CDR3 nucleotides: TGTGCCAGCAGTCCCAGGACTAGCTCCTACGAGCAGTACTTC.